Following are 3 T cell receptor beta chains from one sample sequenced in a study of early T cells in non-severe SARS-CoV-2 infection. One entry per CDR3 protein results from TCRdb running MiXCR on the 5' RACE reads. The data contain 35,000 to 45,000 distinct CDR3 sequences, approximately 5% of them singletons. The sample comprised whole blood. Receptors were obtained from an adult who was a healthcare worker with PCR-confirmed SARS-CoV-2 infection or an uninfected control (not recorded which).

This clonotype was recorded a few times. The V call is TRBV5-4, the J call TRBJ2-5; D possibly matches TRBD1 or TRBD2 (5 bases each). Germline V CDR1 and CDR2: SGHNT, YYREEE (reference sequence). The CDR3 is made up of 13 amino acids. V lost 4 bases and J 7 bases, leaving 14 bases between the germline ends. In DNA, the CDR3 is TGTGCCAGCAGCCCTAGTGGGGCGGGGACCCAGTACTTC. Its translation is CASSPSGAGTQYF. Drawing the rest from reference TRBV5-4 and TRBJ2-5, the complete variable domain is ETGVTQSPTHLIKTRGQQVTLRCSSQSGHNTVSWYQQALGQGPQFIFQYYREEENGRGNFPPRFSGLQFPNYSSELNVNALELDDSALYLCASSPSGAGTQYFGPGTRLLVL.

This clonotype was counted at least ten times. DNA for the CDR3: TGTGCCAGCAGTTCGAATAGGGACAGGGTACCGTACTTC. Its translation: CASSSNRDRVPYF. This chain links TRBV6-5 with TRBJ2-7, with 9 bases matching TRBD1. Germline V gene lookup returns CDR1 MNHEY and CDR2 SVGAGI. This CDR3 region has 13 residues. The junction had 10 bases not matched to a gene; V was cut back by 4 bases and J by 12 bases.

This clonotype occurred many times. V usage is TRBV13 and J usage is TRBJ1-6, with D unresolved. CDR1 is PRHDT and CDR2 is FYEKMQ in the germline V gene (reference sequence). The CDR3 covers 12 residues. V lost 3 bases and J 7 bases, leaving 4 bases between the germline ends. The CDR3 DNA sequence: TGTGCCAGCAGCTTGACCAATTCACCCCTCCACTTT. This translates into CASSLTNSPLHF. Complete variable domain (other parts from reference TRBV13 and TRBJ1-6): AAGVIQSPRHLIKEKRETATLKCYPIPRHDTVYWYQQGPGQDPQFLISFYEKMQSDKGSIPDRFSAQQFSDYHSELNMSSLELGDSALYFCASSLTNSPLHFGNGTRLTVT.